The 5 T cell receptor beta chains reported below all come from one sample, sequenced in a study of blood T cell repertoires in COVID-19. The assay was immunoSEQ multiplex PCR, and TCRdb's table has in-frame clones only and misses some. In the table there are a few hundred thousand clones, around 90% of which are singletons. The specimen was PBMCs or T cells enriched from blood (not recorded which). These receptors all stem from a woman between 18 and 29 years old who had recovered from COVID-19.

The chain combines TRBV14 with TRBJ1-5; no reliable D call. V was pared by 2 bases and J by 5 bases, with 7 bases between. The CDR3 is 13 amino acids. CDR1 is SGHDN, CDR2 FVKESK, per germline. CDR3 in DNA: TGTGCCAGCAGCCAACACCGCGATCAGCCCCAGCATTTT. Amino acids: CASSQHRDQPQHF. The full variable domain, its missing parts supplied by reference TRBV14 and TRBJ1-5, is EAGVTQFPSHSVIEKGQTVTLRCDPISGHDNLYWYRRVMGKEIKFLLHFVKESKQDESGMPNNRFLAERTGGTYSTLKVQPAELEDSGVYFCASSQHRDQPQHFGDGTRLSIL.

This sequence joins TRBV6-2 or TRBV6-3 and TRBJ1-2, with a weak D call TRBD1 (6 bases). Trimming took off 0 bases at V and 4 bases at J, with 21 bases between the two ends. This CDR3 comprises 18 residues. From germline, CDR1 is MNHEY and CDR2 SVGEGT. This chain's CDR3 is CASSYSVGPYQGTYGYTF. CDR3 DNA: TGTGCCAGCAGTTACTCCGTGGGACCGTATCAGGGGACCTATGGCTACACCTTC.

This clone was seen only once. The chain employs TRBV7-9 and TRBJ2-7, with 11 bases matching TRBD1. The V segment lost 5 bases and the J segment 3 bases; nucleotides outside the gene matches: 6. Germline CDR1 SEHNR, CDR2 FQNEAQ (reference sequence). CDR3 length: 15 amino acids. As DNA, the CDR3 is TGTGCCAGCAGCCCGCCCGGGACAGGGGGCTACGAGCAGTACTTC. The encoded protein is CASSPPGTGGYEQYF.

The chain carries TRBV5-4 and TRBJ2-6; possible D gene TRBD1, 6 bases. V shed 3 bases and J shed 4 bases, with 17 bases lying between them. Looked up from germline, CDR1 is SGHNT and CDR2 is YYREEE (reference sequence). This CDR3 is built from 17 residues. The CDR3 protein is CASSSYPGVTGANVLTF. CDR3 bases: TGTGCCAGCAGCTCCTACCCAGGGGTCACGGGGGCCAACGTCCTGACTTTC.

The V and J genes are TRBV28 and TRBJ2-5, with D possibly TRBD1 on 6 matching bases. Trimming cost V 2 bases and J 4 bases, with 11 bases left between them. This CDR3 is built from 14 residues. CDR1 is MDHEN, CDR2 SYDVKM, per germline. This CDR3 reads CASSLQGLIETQYF. CDR3 coding DNA: TGTGCCAGCAGTTTACAGGGGTTAATAGAGACCCAGTACTTC.